The 14 T cell receptor beta chains presented below share a single source sample, sequenced in a study of blood T cell repertoires in COVID-19. Clones were sequenced by immunoSEQ multiplex PCR, and TCRdb holds only the in-frame ones, with some missing. The data contain 310,000 or so clones, roughly 90% of them singletons. Input material: peripheral blood. The source of these receptors is a woman aged 30 to 39 with COVID-19, enrolled during active disease.

This clone turned up a few times. The V and J genes are TRBV6-5 and TRBJ2-7; 10 bases agree with TRBD1. V trimming: 6 bases; J trimming: 4 bases; junction bases outside the gene matches: 6. The CDR3 runs 14 residues. Per the germline V gene, CDR1 is MNHEY and CDR2 is SVGAGI. CDR3 in amino acids: CASSRQGAGYEQYF. The CDR3 DNA reads as TGTGCCAGCAGCAGACAGGGGGCGGGATACGAGCAGTACTTC.

CDR3 protein: CASSSRGSINQPQHF. CDR3 bases: TGTGCCAGCAGCTCCCGGGGTAGCATCAATCAGCCCCAGCATTTT. The chain joins TRBV5-6 to TRBJ1-5; D is undetermined. The CDR3 is made up of 15 amino acids. Germline V gene data show CDR1 as SGHDT and CDR2 as YYEEEE. The germline V and J ends were trimmed by 3 bases and 3 bases, with 13 bases remaining between them.

The V and J genes are TRBV4-3 and TRBJ2-3, with TRBD2 matching over 8 bases. Germline-derived CDR1 and CDR2 are LGHNA and YSLEER. J was trimmed by 0 bases and V by 1 base; bases with no gene match: 12. The CDR3 has 19 amino acids. CDR3 nucleotides: TGCGCCAGCAGCCAAGTAACGTATCGGGAGGGTATTAGCACAGATACGCAGTATTTT. This sequence encodes CASSQVTYREGISTDTQYF.

V usage is TRBV7-3 and J usage is TRBJ1-1; the D gene is possibly TRBD1 (5 bases). Germline V gene sequence: CDR1 SGHTA, CDR2 FQGTGA. The CDR3 loop spans 13 amino acids. V was cut by 5 bases and J by 4 bases, with 11 bases left in between. CDR3 loop: CASSAQGLTEAFF. The CDR3 DNA reads TGTGCCAGCAGCGCCCAGGGTCTCACTGAAGCTTTCTTT.

The chain uses TRBV27 and TRBJ1-5, with D unclear. Germline V CDR1 and CDR2: MNHEY, SMNVEV (reference sequence). This CDR3 comprises 15 residues. V dropped 6 bases and J dropped 3 bases, with 15 bases sitting between them. CDR3 protein: CASSSGLGSNQPQHF. DNA for the CDR3: TGTGCCAGCAGCTCTGGACTGGGGTCCAATCAGCCCCAGCATTTT.

The chain employs TRBV15 and TRBJ2-2; TRBD2 aligns across 8 bases. The CDR3 runs to 16 residues. The trim removed 3 bases at V and 6 bases at J, leaving 9 bases unmatched. Germline V gene lookup returns CDR1 LNHNV and CDR2 YYDKDF (reference sequence). The DNA of the CDR3 is TGTGCCACCAGCAGGCAGACTAGCGATGGATCCGGGGAGCTGTTTTTT. Its translation is CATSRQTSDGSGELFF.

This chain connects TRBV6-5 to TRBJ2-1; tentatively, D is TRBD2 (5 bases). Trimming left V 5 bases short and J 0 bases short, with 11 bases between. Germline CDR1 MNHEY, CDR2 SVGAGI. This CDR3 spans 15 amino acids. CDR3 coding DNA: TGTGCCAGCAGTCCTACGGGATTCTCCTACAATGAGCAGTTCTTC. Its protein is CASSPTGFSYNEQFF.

V gene TRBV25-1 combines with J gene TRBJ2-5; 9 bases fit TRBD2. V dropped 7 bases and J dropped 6; count of bases not matched to a gene: 12. CDR3 length: 15 amino acids. The germline gives CDR1 MGHDK, CDR2 SYGVNS. Here the CDR3 DNA reads TGTGCCAGCATGGGGGCGGGAGGGCCTTTGAAGACCCAGTACTTC. Translated: CASMGAGGPLKTQYF.

This chain connects TRBV5-4 to TRBJ2-5; D is ambiguous. V was clipped by 4 bases and J by 4 bases, with 5 bases between them. This CDR3 is 11 amino acids long. CDR1 is SGHNT and CDR2 is YYREEE in the germline V gene (reference sequence). The DNA of the CDR3 is TGTGCCAGCAGCGTAGCAGAGACCCAGTACTTC. Translating gives CASSVAETQYF.

This chain joins TRBV14 and TRBJ1-1, with no clear D. The V gene's germline CDR1 is SGHDN and CDR2 FVKESK. The CDR3 is 15 residues long. V was pared by 0 bases and J by 0 bases, with 8 bases between. The CDR3 loop is CASSQDAFMNTEAFF. The CDR3 bases are TGTGCCAGCAGCCAAGATGCGTTCATGAACACTGAAGCTTTCTTT.

This clone was counted once. The CDR3 coding sequence is TGCGCCAGCAGCCCCGGACTAGCGGGAGGGCCCGGGTTCACCGGGGAGCTGTTTTTT. Translation: CASSPGLAGGPGFTGELFF. The chain combines TRBV5-1 with TRBJ2-2, with 15 bases that match TRBD2. This CDR3 has 19 residues. The junction had 11 bases not matched to a gene; V was cut back by 4 bases and J by 4 bases. In germline, CDR1 is SGHRS, CDR2 YFSETQ.

Here the CDR3 DNA reads TGTGCCAGCAGGACAACCGGGGAGCTGTTTTTT. Its protein is CASRTTGELFF. This chain connects TRBV3-1 (or the pseudogene TRBV3-2) to TRBJ2-2; the D is unclear. The CDR3 covers 11 residues. The germline V gene encodes CDR1 LGHDT and CDR2 YNNKEL (reference sequence). V was clipped by 6 bases and J by 5 bases, with 4 bases between them.

The chain couples TRBV4-1 to TRBJ2-7; TRBD2 might be the D (6 bases). The CDR3 runs to 14 residues. The germline V gene has CDR1 MGHRA and CDR2 YSYEKL. Trimming took 1 base from V and 3 from J, leaving 10 bases between them. The CDR3 spells CASSQGASDYEQYF. In DNA form, the CDR3 reads TGCGCCAGCAGCCAAGGTGCTAGCGACTACGAGCAGTACTTC.

This clone was detected a few times. V gene TRBV2 combines with J gene TRBJ1-1; D remains unclear. The germline V gene encodes CDR1 SNHLY and CDR2 FYNNEI. This CDR3 is built from 12 residues. V dropped 4 bases and J dropped 1 base, with 4 bases sitting between them. Here the CDR3 DNA reads TGTGCCAGCAGTGTAAAGAACACTGAAGCTTTCTTT. Translated: CASSVKNTEAFF.